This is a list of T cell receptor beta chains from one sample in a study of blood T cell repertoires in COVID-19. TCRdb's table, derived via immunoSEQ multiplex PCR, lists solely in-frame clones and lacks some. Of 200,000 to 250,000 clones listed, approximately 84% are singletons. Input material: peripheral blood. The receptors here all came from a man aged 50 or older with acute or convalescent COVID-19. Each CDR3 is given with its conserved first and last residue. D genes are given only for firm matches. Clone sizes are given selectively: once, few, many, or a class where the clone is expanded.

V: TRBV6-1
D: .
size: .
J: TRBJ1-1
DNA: TGTGCCAGCAGTGAGCGCACTGAAGCTTTCTTT
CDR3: CASSERTEAFF

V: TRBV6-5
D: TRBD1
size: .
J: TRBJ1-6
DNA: TGTGCCAGCAGGCCCGCGGGACAGGGGAATTCACCCCTCCACTTT
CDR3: CASRPAGQGNSPLHF

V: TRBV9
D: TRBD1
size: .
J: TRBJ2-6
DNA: TGTGCCAGCAGCGAATCAGGGGGCTCCGGTTCTGGGGCCAACGTCCTGACTTTC
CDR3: CASSESGGSGSGANVLTF

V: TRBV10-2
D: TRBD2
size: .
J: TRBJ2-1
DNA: TGCGCCAGCAAACTGGGGGCTAGCGGGAGGGAGAATGAGCAGTTCTTC
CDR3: CASKLGASGRENEQFF

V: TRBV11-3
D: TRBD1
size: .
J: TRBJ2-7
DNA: TGTGCCAGCAGCTTAGGGGGACAGGGGGACGAGCAGTACTTC
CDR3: CASSLGGQGDEQYF

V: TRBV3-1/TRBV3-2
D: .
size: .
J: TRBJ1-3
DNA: TGTGCCAGCAGCCAGGGCAGTCGAAACACCATATATTTT
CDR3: CASSQGSRNTIYF

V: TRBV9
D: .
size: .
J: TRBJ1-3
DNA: TGTGCCAGCAGCGCCAGGAACACGGGGGGAAACACCATATATTTT
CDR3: CASSARNTGGNTIYF

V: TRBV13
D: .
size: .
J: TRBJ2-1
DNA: TGTGCCAGCAGCTTCCCGGGGGATAATGAGCAGTTCTTC
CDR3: CASSFPGDNEQFF

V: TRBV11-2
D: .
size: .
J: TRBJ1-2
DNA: TGTGCCAGCAGCCCCCGCGGGTACAGGGACAAATGGGGCTACACCTTC
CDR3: CASSPRGYRDKWGYTF

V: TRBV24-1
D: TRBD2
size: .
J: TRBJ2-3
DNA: TGTGCCACCAGTGAATTGGGGGGAGGGACGGGCACAGATACGCAGTATTTT
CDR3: CATSELGGGTGTDTQYF

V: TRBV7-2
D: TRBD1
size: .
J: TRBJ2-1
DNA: TGTGCCAGCAGCCCGGGACAGGGAGAACAAGGAGAGCAGTTCTTC
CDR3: CASSPGQGEQGEQFF

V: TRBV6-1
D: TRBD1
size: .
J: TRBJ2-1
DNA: TGTGCCAGCAGTGATGGGGACAGCTCCTACAATGAGCAGTTCTTC
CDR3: CASSDGDSSYNEQFF

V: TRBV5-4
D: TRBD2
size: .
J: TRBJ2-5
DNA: TGTGCCAGCAGCCTTAATAGCGGGGGGGCCTTGGAGACCCAGTACTTC
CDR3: CASSLNSGGALETQYF

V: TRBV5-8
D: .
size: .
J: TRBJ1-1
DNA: TGTGCCAGCAGCTTGGTTCTCGGCAGGGGGAACACTGAAGCTTTCTTT
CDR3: CASSLVLGRGNTEAFF

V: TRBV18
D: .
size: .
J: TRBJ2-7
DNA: TGTGCCAGCTCACCGGGACTCTACTACGAGCAGTACTTC
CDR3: CASSPGLYYEQYF

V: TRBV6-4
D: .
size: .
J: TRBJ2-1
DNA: TGTGCCAGCAGTGACTCGAGGTCAGGGGCCCCACAATATGAGCAGTTCTTC
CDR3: CASSDSRSGAPQYEQFF

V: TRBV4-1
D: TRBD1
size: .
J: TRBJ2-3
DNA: TGCGCCAGCAGCGGCAGGGGGCTCGCGGCAGATACGCAGTATTTT
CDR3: CASSGRGLAADTQYF

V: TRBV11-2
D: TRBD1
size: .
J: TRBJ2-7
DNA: TGTGCCAGCAGCTTATCGTTGGGACAGTCCGGTGTGGGTGAGCAGTACTTC
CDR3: CASSLSLGQSGVGEQYF

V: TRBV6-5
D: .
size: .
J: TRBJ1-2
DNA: TGTGCCAGCACCCCCAGCCGGGCCGCCCGGGGTGGCTACACCTTC
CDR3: CASTPSRAARGGYTF

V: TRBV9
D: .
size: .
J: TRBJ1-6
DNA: TGTGCCAGCAGCGCGACAGTCTATAATTCACCCCTCCACTTT
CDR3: CASSATVYNSPLHF

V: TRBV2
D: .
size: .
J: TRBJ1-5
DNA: TGTGCCAGCAGTGAAGGCGGAACCCAGGGTCAGCCCCAGCATTTT
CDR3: CASSEGGTQGQPQHF

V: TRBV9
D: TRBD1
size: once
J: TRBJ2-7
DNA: TGTGCCAGCAGCGAGGAACCGGGACAGGGGTTTTACGAGCAGTACTTC
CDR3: CASSEEPGQGFYEQYF

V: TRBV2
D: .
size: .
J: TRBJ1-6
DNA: TGTGCCAGCAGTCTCCGGGGCTCCTATAATTCACCCCTCCACTTT
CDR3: CASSLRGSYNSPLHF

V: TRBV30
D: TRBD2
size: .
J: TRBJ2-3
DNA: TGTGCCTGGCTGGGCGATCCAGGAGCGGGAGTGGAGACAGATACGCAGTATTTT
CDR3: CAWLGDPGAGVETDTQYF

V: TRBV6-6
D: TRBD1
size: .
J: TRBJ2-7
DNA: TGTGCCAGCAGTCGATTGCTTGCGGGGACAGGCCGCGAGCAGTACTTC
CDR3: CASSRLLAGTGREQYF